This T cell receptor beta chain was recorded in a study of control samples from healthy donors and cancer patients. This clone has a single count. This table comes from immunoSEQ multiplex PCR, and its TCRdb copy is limited to in-frame clones, with some not included. The sample lists about 54,000 clones; nearly 96% were seen once. The sample consisted of blood. The sequence derives from a woman younger than 45 in good health.

CDR3 sequence: CASSPLAGGSPGELFF. In DNA, the CDR3 is TGTGCCAGCAGCCCTTTAGCGGGAGGGAGTCCCGGGGAGCTGTTTTTT. The V call is TRBV7-8, the J call TRBJ2-2; 11 nucleotides align to TRBD2. The CDR3 covers 16 residues. Trimming removed 5 bases from V and 6 bases from J; junction bases left unmatched: 8. CDR1 is SGHVS and CDR2 is FQNEAQ in the germline V gene.